This record covers a single TCR beta chain. It has no known antigen specificity. One base away there is no much larger clone; base qualities are not given. The collaborating institutions used their own protocols to collect whole blood in K2EDTA tubes. For TCRbeta analysis, collaborators shipped samples in one of three forms: frozen whole blood, isolated PBMCs, or DNA extracted from either of those sample types. This sample was included in a study of blood T cell repertoires in COVID-19 (dated by TCRdb to 2019 to 2021). At the level of the whole study: Collaborator samples came from the United States, Italy and Spain and covered acute and convalescent phases of COVID-19. The repertoires were released in a freely available public database intended as a resource for research on the immune response to SARS-CoV-2. The dataset comprised deeply sampled blood TCRbeta repertoires from subjects exposed to, actively infected with, or recovered from COVID-19. HLA class I and class II types, where available, came from metadata supplied by the sample provider rather than from assay-based typing. The material from the prospective study consisted of cDNA or gDNA derived from T cells, B-cell-depleted T cells, or PBMCs. The samples were drawn from two sources: the first 160 participants of the ongoing ImmuneRACE study, and 1,200 or so subjects contributed by 6 global collaborators. The sample metadata nearly always contained a de-identified subject ID, COVID-19 status, age in years and sex.

Reading from cysteine to phenylalanine, the CDR3 counts 13 amino acids. The retained sequence is limited to the CDR3, 39 bases, with the frame set at the first base. After removal of 6 bases from V and 5 bases from J, the junction retains 3 bases not matched to a gene. Broader findings and caveats from the paper: The amount of clinical and demographic metadata varied by source and participant and was provided uncurated.

The immunoSEQ Assay, a bias-controlled multiplex PCR, was used to amplify TCRbeta CDR3 regions from genomic DNA. As for the authors' bioinformatics: The number of nucleated cells in each sample was estimated from the amplification of reference gene primers within the assay. To quantify the absolute abundance of each unique TCRbeta CDR3 rearrangement, sequence reads were collapsed and filtered. For each sample, productive Simpson clonality was calculated as the square root of Simpson's diversity index across productive rearrangements. In its TCRdb copy, this immuneACCESS table keeps in-frame sequences only and misses some clones. Where compared with another copy, unresolved V genes explain less than half of these, and the others have no known cause. V, J and clone size reflect that table, while D and trimming were determined from the DNA. In all, the sample holds under 80,000 clones, and approximately 90% of those were seen once. The ten largest clones represent around 6.7% of the sample.

The receptor chain draws on TRBV12-3 or TRBV12-4 and TRBJ1-5; 8 bases in between match TRBD1. This clonotype was obtained from a woman aged 80 or over with active COVID-19. The sequencing input was peripheral blood. CDR3 region: CASRKQGDQPQHF. The sequenced DNA: TGTGCCAGCAGGAAACAGGGGGATCAGCCCCAGCATTTT.